The 5 T cell receptor beta chains below all came from one sample that was sequenced in a study of beta chain features in type 1 diabetes. Expressed TCRB transcripts got sequenced, as all isolated RNA was reverse transcribed. Assay: immunoSEQ multiplex PCR; the TCRdb copy retains only in-frame clones and omits some. This table has hundreds of thousands of clones, roughly an eighth appearing once. Sequencing was done on a sample of naive CD4+ T cells from blood. Receptor source: a man between 18 and 29 years old in good health.

The chain recombines TRBV7-9 with TRBJ2-3; D might be TRBD1 (5 bases). Per the germline V gene, CDR1 is SEHNR and CDR2 is FQNEAQ (reference sequence). V dropped 5 bases and J dropped 4 bases, with 13 bases sitting between them. CDR3 length: 14 amino acids. This CDR3 reads CASSTDLGADTQYF. The CDR3 DNA reads as TGTGCCAGCAGCACCGACCTAGGGGCAGATACGCAGTATTTT.

The chain links TRBV6-1 to TRBJ2-6; 9 bases align to TRBD1. CDR1 and CDR2 from the germline V gene are MNHNS and SASEGT. The CDR3 is 17 residues long. V lost 4 bases, J lost 2 bases, and 6 bases stayed unmatched. For the CDR3, the DNA is TGTGCCAGCAGTGCACCCCGGGACAGGGCTGGGGCCAACGTCCTGACTTTC. Protein product: CASSAPRDRAGANVLTF.

This clone has a handful of counts. The V gene is TRBV18, the J gene TRBJ2-1, with D possibly TRBD1 on 5 matching bases. The CDR3 consists of 16 residues. The V gene's germline CDR1 is KGHSH and CDR2 LQKENI. V lost 0 bases and J 0 bases, leaving 9 bases between the germline ends. The CDR3 bases are TGTGCCAGCTCACCACCTAGGGGCGGCTCCTACAATGAGCAGTTCTTC. Translation gives CASSPPRGGSYNEQFF.

The gene calls are TRBV30 and TRBJ2-5, with 10 bases fitting TRBD1. Germline loops: CDR1 GTSNPN, CDR2 SVGIG (reference sequence). J gave up 5 bases and V 0 bases, and 6 bases lay outside the gene matches. The CDR3 length is 15 residues. CDR3 loop: CAWSVQGTGEETQYF. The DNA for the CDR3 is TGTGCCTGGAGTGTACAGGGGACAGGGGAGGAGACCCAGTACTTC.

This clone has just a few counts. The chain joins TRBV7-9 to TRBJ2-1; 8 bases align to TRBD2. From germline, CDR1 is SEHNR and CDR2 FQNEAQ (reference sequence). There are 16 residues in the CDR3. V dropped 5 bases and J dropped 6; count of bases not matched to a gene: 12. CDR3 region: CASSPPSSGPLNEQFF. The CDR3 DNA follows: TGTGCCAGCAGCCCCCCCTCTAGCGGGCCTCTCAATGAGCAGTTCTTC. Combining the CDR3 with reference TRBV7-9 and TRBJ2-1 gives the whole variable domain DTGVSQNPRHKITKRGQNVTFRCDPISEHNRLYWYRQTLGQGPEFLTYFQNEAQLEKSRLLSDRFSAERPKGSFSTLEIQRTEQGDSAMYLCASSPPSSGPLNEQFFGPGTRLTVL.